This TCR beta chain was retrieved from a study of cytomegalovirus exposure and HLA in healthy donors. Profiled with immunoSEQ multiplex PCR; TCRdb holds only in-frame clones, not every one. The sample yields 120,000 or so clones, more than 70% seen once. This CDR3 spans 11 amino acids. In germline, CDR1 is MNHNY, CDR2 SVGAGI (reference sequence). V lost 7 bases and J lost 8, with 11 bases in between. Source material: PBMCs. This rearrangement joins TRBV6-6 to TRBJ1-2; D perhaps matches TRBD1 (6 bases). This TCR was sampled from a woman under 40 in good health and CMV-seronegative. The CDR3 here is CASKGVGGYTF. The CDR3 bases are TGTGCCAGCAAGGGGGTCGGGGGCTACACCTTC.